These 8 T cell receptor beta chains came from one sample sequenced in a study of T cells in Graves' hyperthyroidism and ophthalmopathy. The TCR beta CDR3 regions underwent amplification using RNA transcripts as the source. In the first-round RT-PCR of the TCR CDR3, the HTBI primer set was used. TCRdb redid the calling of the multiplex PCR reads with MiXCR, one entry per CDR3 protein. The sample carries a few hundred thousand distinct CDR3 sequences, approximately 25% recorded once. The specimen was blood. These receptors all stem from a man aged 45-65 years with Graves' hyperthyroidism.

This clonotype was observed at least ten times. The CDR3 DNA reads as TGTGCCAGCAGTTACGTGGGGTTTGGTGGCAATCAGCCCCAGCATTTT. This gives the protein CASSYVGFGGNQPQHF. The rearrangement joins TRBV6-1 to TRBJ1-5; D is undetermined. Germline V gene sequence: CDR1 MNHNS, CDR2 SASEGT. V was pared by 5 bases and J by 2 bases, with 16 bases between. The CDR3 length is 16 residues.

J is TRBJ2-6 and V is TRBV3-1, with unresolved D. The germline V and J ends were trimmed by 1 base and 0 bases, with 10 bases remaining between them. Germline CDR1 is LGHDT and CDR2 is YNNKEL (reference sequence). The CDR3 extends over 17 amino acids. CDR3 in DNA: TGTGCCAGCAGCCAAGGTTCGTCGGCCTCTGGGGCCAACGTCCTGACTTTC. It is translated as CASSQGSSASGANVLTF.

The V gene is TRBV20-1, the J gene TRBJ2-2, with 8 bases aligning to TRBD2. V shed 3 bases and J 6 bases; nucleotides not matched to a gene: 12. Looked up from germline, CDR1 is DFQATT and CDR2 is SNEGSKA (reference sequence). This CDR3 comprises 16 residues. CDR3 sequence reads: CSASSTSGKRAGELFF. CDR3 in DNA: TGCAGTGCTAGCAGTACTAGCGGCAAAAGGGCCGGGGAGCTGTTTTTT.

At least ten counts were recorded for this clonotype. The V and J genes are TRBV5-1 and TRBJ2-1; 9 bases are shared with TRBD1. Germline V gene sequence: CDR1 SGHRS, CDR2 YFSETQ. The ends lost 0 bases at V and 8 bases at J; junction bases unmatched: 9. This CDR3 has 16 amino acids. The CDR3 nucleotides are TGCGCCAGCAGCTTGGAAGGACAGGGGAGGGTCGATGAGCAGTTCTTC. It encodes CASSLEGQGRVDEQFF.

This clonotype has a count of ten or more. The chain is built from TRBV12-3 or TRBV12-4 and TRBJ2-1, with TRBD1 as a possible D gene (5 bases). V lost 6 bases and J 7 bases, leaving 19 bases between the germline ends. CDR3 length equals 15 residues. The CDR3 loop is CASRKQENQRNEQFF. The DNA of the CDR3 is TGTGCCAGCAGAAAACAGGAAAATCAAAGAAATGAGCAGTTCTTC.

The chain joins TRBV24-1 to TRBJ2-5; either TRBD1 or TRBD2 may fit D (7 bases each). Germline values: CDR1 KGHDR, CDR2 SFDVKD. Trimming cost V 4 bases and J 5 bases, with 16 bases left between them. CDR3 size: 15 residues. The CDR3 region has the DNA TGTGCCACCAGTGACAGGGGGGGGGTGTTCGAGACCCAGTACTTC. Amino acids: CATSDRGGVFETQYF.

The rearrangement uses TRBV4-1 and TRBJ2-2, with 13 bases lining up with TRBD2. Trimming removed 1 base from V and 2 bases from J; junction bases left unmatched: 4. The CDR3 runs to 18 residues. Germline CDR1 MGHRA, CDR2 YSYEKL. CDR3 sequence: CASSQAPGLAGNTGELFF. The CDR3 region has the DNA TGCGCCAGCAGCCAAGCTCCGGGACTAGCGGGAAACACCGGGGAGCTGTTTTTT.

Comments on this clonotype: A much larger clone is a single base away; this may be a read error. The chain joins TRBV2 to TRBJ2-1, with 13 bases aligning to TRBD2. TRBJ2-7 matches the DNA end more closely, so the J call is doubtful. Germline loops: CDR1 SNHLY, CDR2 FYNNEI. CDR3 length: 13 amino acids. The CDR3 nucleotides are TGTGCCGGGACTAGCGGGGCACACAATGAGCAGTACTTC. It yields the protein CAGTSGAHNEQYF.